These T cell receptor beta chains were read from a single sample in a study of regulatory and conventional T cells in RAG deficiency. TCRdb keeps only in-frame clones here, not all; method: immunoSEQ multiplex PCR. Seen here are 30,000 to 35,000 clones, about 87% observed once, and the top ten hold 5.4%. Another study also made use of these data, one on regulatory T cells.

The sequenced sample consisted of CD8+ T cells sorted from blood. These receptors originate from a human donor in good health. The CDR3 runs from the conserved cysteine through the conserved F or W. The order of the fields is clone size, V gene, D gene, J gene, CDR3 protein, CDR3 DNA. A D gene is named only where the DNA matches it firmly. The size entry is marked missing in some rows and otherwise reads once, few, many or a size class.

clone_size: -
v_call: TRBV6-6
d_call: -
j_call: TRBJ1-5
cdr3_aa: CASSPGGDGNQPQHF
cdr3_nt: TGTGCCAGCAGTCCCGGGGGGGACGGCAATCAGCCCCAGCATTTT

clone_size: -
v_call: TRBV6-6
d_call: -
j_call: TRBJ1-5
cdr3_aa: CASSYSQDTHQPQHF
cdr3_nt: TGTGCCAGCAGTTACTCCCAGGACACTCATCAGCCCCAGCATTTT

clone_size: -
v_call: TRBV7-2
d_call: -
j_call: TRBJ1-1
cdr3_aa: CASSPYSRSGPAMNTEAFF
cdr3_nt: TGTGCCAGCAGCCCCTATTCAAGATCAGGGCCAGCCATGAACACTGAAGCTTTCTTT

clone_size: -
v_call: TRBV19
d_call: -
j_call: TRBJ2-3
cdr3_aa: CAAAVGGHTDTQYF
cdr3_nt: TGTGCAGCCGCCGTGGGGGGTCACACAGATACGCAGTATTTT

clone_size: -
v_call: TRBV27
d_call: TRBD1
j_call: TRBJ1-2
cdr3_aa: CASSVTPQGEGGYTF
cdr3_nt: TGTGCCAGCAGTGTCACACCACAGGGGGAAGGGGGCTACACCTTC

clone_size: -
v_call: TRBV27
d_call: -
j_call: TRBJ2-1
cdr3_aa: CASSFSKYNEQFF
cdr3_nt: TGTGCCAGCAGCTTCTCCAAGTACAATGAGCAGTTCTTC

clone_size: -
v_call: TRBV5-1
d_call: TRBD2
j_call: TRBJ2-1
cdr3_aa: CASSSTGTSGRWSYNEQLF
cdr3_nt: TGCGCCAGCAGCTCGACCGGGACTAGCGGGAGGTGGTCCTACAATGAGCAGCTCTTC

clone_size: -
v_call: TRBV10-2
d_call: -
j_call: TRBJ1-1
cdr3_aa: CASSDSLGGASTEAFF
cdr3_nt: TGCGCCAGCAGTGATTCTTTGGGGGGGGCTAGCACTGAAGCTTTCTTT

clone_size: once
v_call: TRBV27
d_call: TRBD1
j_call: TRBJ1-2
cdr3_aa: CASSSDPGTGEFGYTF
cdr3_nt: TGTGCCAGCAGTTCAGACCCCGGGACAGGGGAATTTGGCTACACCTTC

clone_size: -
v_call: TRBV10-2
d_call: TRBD2
j_call: TRBJ2-1
cdr3_aa: CASTSLLAATSNEQFF
cdr3_nt: TGCGCCAGCACCAGCCTTCTAGCGGCCACAAGCAATGAGCAGTTCTTC

clone_size: once
v_call: TRBV6-5
d_call: -
j_call: TRBJ2-2
cdr3_aa: CASSYSSSGELFF
cdr3_nt: TGTGCCAGCAGTTACTCGAGTAGCGGGGAGCTGTTTTTT

clone_size: -
v_call: TRBV7-9
d_call: TRBD1
j_call: TRBJ2-2
cdr3_aa: CASRGQDANTGELFF
cdr3_nt: TGTGCCAGCAGGGGACAGGACGCGAACACCGGGGAGCTGTTTTTT

clone_size: -
v_call: TRBV19
d_call: -
j_call: TRBJ1-1
cdr3_aa: CASLPGADTEAFF
cdr3_nt: TGTGCCAGCCTACCCGGGGCGGACACTGAAGCTTTCTTT

clone_size: -
v_call: TRBV7-9
d_call: TRBD1
j_call: TRBJ2-7
cdr3_aa: CASSSAGTGEDEQYF
cdr3_nt: TGTGCCAGCAGCTCCGCCGGGACAGGGGAAGACGAGCAGTACTTC

clone_size: -
v_call: TRBV11-2
d_call: -
j_call: TRBJ1-4
cdr3_aa: CASSSLLMGATNEKLFF
cdr3_nt: TGTGCCAGCAGCTCGCTTTTGATGGGAGCAACTAATGAAAAACTGTTTTTT

clone_size: -
v_call: TRBV29-1
d_call: TRBD2
j_call: TRBJ2-7
cdr3_aa: CSGKIGLAHEQYF
cdr3_nt: TGCAGCGGCAAAATAGGACTAGCTCACGAGCAGTACTTC

clone_size: -
v_call: TRBV30
d_call: -
j_call: TRBJ1-1
cdr3_aa: CAWSREGNTEAFF
cdr3_nt: TGTGCCTGGAGTCGGGAGGGGAACACCGAAGCTTTCTTT

clone_size: once
v_call: TRBV6-6
d_call: TRBD1
j_call: TRBJ1-1
cdr3_aa: CASSYPGTGGNTEAFF
cdr3_nt: TGTGCCAGCAGTTACCCCGGGACAGGCGGCAACACTGAAGCTTTCTTT

clone_size: -
v_call: TRBV27
d_call: -
j_call: TRBJ2-2
cdr3_aa: CASSSTGKTNTGELFF
cdr3_nt: TGTGCCAGCAGCTCCACCGGGAAAACGAACACCGGGGAGCTGTTTTTT

clone_size: -
v_call: TRBV19
d_call: TRBD1
j_call: TRBJ1-5
cdr3_aa: CASSATGDQPQHF
cdr3_nt: TGTGCCAGTAGTGCTACAGGGGACCAGCCCCAGCATTTT

clone_size: -
v_call: TRBV4-1
d_call: TRBD1
j_call: TRBJ2-5
cdr3_aa: CASSQEGQGANQETQYF
cdr3_nt: TGCGCCAGCAGCCAAGAAGGGCAGGGGGCTAACCAAGAGACCCAGTACTTC

clone_size: -
v_call: TRBV7-8
d_call: TRBD1
j_call: TRBJ1-1
cdr3_aa: CASKLAGGSGSTEAFF
cdr3_nt: TGTGCCAGCAAGCTAGCAGGGGGATCGGGAAGCACTGAAGCTTTCTTT